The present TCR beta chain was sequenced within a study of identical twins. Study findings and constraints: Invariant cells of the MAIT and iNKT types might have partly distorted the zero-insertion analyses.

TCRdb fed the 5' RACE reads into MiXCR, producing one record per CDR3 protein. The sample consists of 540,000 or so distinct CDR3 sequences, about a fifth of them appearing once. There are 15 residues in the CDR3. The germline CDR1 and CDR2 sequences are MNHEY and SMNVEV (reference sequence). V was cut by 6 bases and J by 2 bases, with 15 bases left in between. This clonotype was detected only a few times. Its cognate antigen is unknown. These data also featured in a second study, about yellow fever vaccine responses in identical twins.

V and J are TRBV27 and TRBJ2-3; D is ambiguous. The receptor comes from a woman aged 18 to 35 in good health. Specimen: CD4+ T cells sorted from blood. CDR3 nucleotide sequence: TGTGCCAGCAGCAATGCTGGCGCGAACACAGATACGCAGTATTTT. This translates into CASSNAGANTDTQYF.